The 7 T cell receptor beta chains below were found in one sample sequenced in a study of cytomegalovirus exposure and HLA in healthy donors. PCR involved 60 Vbeta and 13 Jbeta primers. Sequencing used immunoSEQ multiplex PCR; TCRdb keeps in-frame clones, though not all of them. Counted here are some 150,000 clones, roughly 76% occurring once; the ten biggest clones make up 1.5% to 2%. Sequencing used PBMCs. Receptors were obtained from a female donor in good health and CMV-seronegative.

The chain has TRBV6-1 and TRBJ1-3; tentatively, D is TRBD1 (6 bases). V lost 0 bases and J lost 11, with 17 bases in between. The CDR3 covers 15 residues. Per germline, CDR1 MNHNS and CDR2 SASEGT. CDR3 sequence (DNA): TGTGCCAGCAGTGAAGCGCTTGGACAGCGGTGGCCCATATATTTT. This encodes CASSEALGQRWPIYF.

The rearrangement joins TRBV6-1 to TRBJ1-2, with 10 nucleotides matching TRBD1. Trimming took 2 bases from V and 3 from J; bases not matched to a gene: 9. This CDR3 comprises 17 residues. Germline V lookup: CDR1 MNHNS, CDR2 SASEGT. CDR3 DNA: TGTGCCAGCAGTGAACTTGACAGGGGGCGCGATTACTATGGCTACACCTTC. Its translation: CASSELDRGRDYYGYTF.

The chain links TRBV7-9 to TRBJ2-1, with TRBD2 as a possible D gene (6 bases). The CDR3 has 19 residues. Germline CDR1 reads SEHNR; CDR2 reads FQNEAQ (reference sequence). V was shortened by 2 bases and J by 0 bases, with 20 bases between the two germline ends. This chain's CDR3 is CASSLKDGRGGVSYNEQFF. The CDR3 bases are TGTGCCAGCAGCTTAAAGGACGGCCGAGGAGGGGTCTCCTACAATGAGCAGTTCTTC. Variable domain in full (rest from reference TRBV7-9 and TRBJ2-1): DTGVSQNPRHKITKRGQNVTFRCDPISEHNRLYWYRQTLGQGPEFLTYFQNEAQLEKSRLLSDRFSAERPKGSFSTLEIQRTEQGDSAMYLCASSLKDGRGGVSYNEQFFGPGTRLTVL.

The rearrangement joins TRBV7-9 to TRBJ1-1, with unresolved D. CDR3 size: 15 residues. Trimming pared 3 bases from V and 6 bases from J, leaving 17 bases between. Germline CDR1 SEHNR, CDR2 FQNEAQ (reference sequence). The CDR3 DNA is TGTGCCAGCAGCTTTTTCGACGGAGGTGGGCCTGAAGCTTTCTTT. Residues: CASSFFDGGGPEAFF.

CDR3 in amino acids: CASSLNRPYGEVGNTIYF. CDR3 DNA sequence: TGTGCCAGCAGCCTGAATAGACCTTACGGGGAGGTTGGAAACACCATATATTTT. The V and J genes are TRBV28 and TRBJ1-3; D is unclear. Germline V gene lookup returns CDR1 MDHEN and CDR2 SYDVKM. V lost 6 bases to trimming and J lost 3 bases, with 24 bases between them. The CDR3 spans 18 residues.

A word on this clone: The junction differs from germline at one of its ends, possibly a read error. The V and J genes are TRBV14 and TRBJ1-1; a possible D gene is TRBD1 (5 bases). CDR3 length: 13 residues. Germline values: CDR1 SGHDN, CDR2 FVKESK. The CDR3 nucleotides are TGTGCCGGCAGCCCTACAGGAAACACTGAAGCTTTCTTT. Translation gives CAGSPTGNTEAFF.

V is TRBV9 and J is TRBJ1-1; D not resolved. CDR3 length equals 13 residues. V dropped 5 bases and J dropped 1 base, with 9 bases sitting between them. In germline, CDR1 is SGDLS, CDR2 YYNGEE. In DNA form, the CDR3 reads TGTGCCAGCAGTGAAACAGCGAACACTGAAGCTTTCTTT. It translates to CASSETANTEAFF. Looking up the rest from reference TRBV9 and TRBJ1-1 gives the full variable domain: DSGVTQTPKHLITATGQRVTLRCSPRSGDLSVYWYQQSLDQGLQFLIQYYNGEERAKGNILERFSAQQFPDLHSELNLSSLELGDSALYFCASSETANTEAFFGQGTRLTVV.